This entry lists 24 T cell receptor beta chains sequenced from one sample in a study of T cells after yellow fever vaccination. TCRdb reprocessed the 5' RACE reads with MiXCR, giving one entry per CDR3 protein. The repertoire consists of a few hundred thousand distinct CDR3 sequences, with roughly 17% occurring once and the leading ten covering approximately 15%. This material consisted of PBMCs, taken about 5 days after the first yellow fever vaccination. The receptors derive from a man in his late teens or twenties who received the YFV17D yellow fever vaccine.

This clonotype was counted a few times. This CDR3 reads CASGTLTDTQYF. The DNA of the CDR3 is TGTGCCAGCGGCACCCTCACAGATACGCAGTATTTT. The chain recombines TRBV7-9 with TRBJ2-3; D call uncertain. The CDR3 runs 12 residues. The V end lost 8 bases, the J end lost 2 bases, and 8 bases lay between the germline ends. Germline-derived CDR1 and CDR2 are SEHNR and FQNEAQ (reference sequence).

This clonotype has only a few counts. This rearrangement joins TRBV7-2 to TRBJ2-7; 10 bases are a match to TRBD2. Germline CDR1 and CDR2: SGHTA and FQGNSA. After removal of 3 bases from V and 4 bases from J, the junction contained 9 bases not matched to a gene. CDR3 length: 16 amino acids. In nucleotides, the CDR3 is TGTGCCAGCAGCTTCTACAGCGGGGGGGCCTATTACGAGCAGTACTTC. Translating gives CASSFYSGGAYYEQYF.

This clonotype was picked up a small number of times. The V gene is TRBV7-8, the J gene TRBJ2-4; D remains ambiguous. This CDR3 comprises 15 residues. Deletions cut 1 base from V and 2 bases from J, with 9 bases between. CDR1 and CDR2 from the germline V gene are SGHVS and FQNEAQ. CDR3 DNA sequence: TGTGCCAGCAGCTTAGATGAAGTCTCCAAAAACATTCAGTACTTC. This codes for CASSLDEVSKNIQYF.

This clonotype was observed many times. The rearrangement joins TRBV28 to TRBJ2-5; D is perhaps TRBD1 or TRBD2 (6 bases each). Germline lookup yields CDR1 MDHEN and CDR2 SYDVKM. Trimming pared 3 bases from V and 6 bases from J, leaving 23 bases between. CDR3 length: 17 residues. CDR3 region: CASSLSTGARMRKTQYF. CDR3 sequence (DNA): TGTGCCAGCAGTTTGTCTACGGGGGCTAGAATGCGGAAGACCCAGTACTTC.

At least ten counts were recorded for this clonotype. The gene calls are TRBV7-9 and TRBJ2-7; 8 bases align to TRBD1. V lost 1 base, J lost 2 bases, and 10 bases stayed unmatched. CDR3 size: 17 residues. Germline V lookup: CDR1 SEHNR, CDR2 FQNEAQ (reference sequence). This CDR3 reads CASSLVPIRTGTYEQYV. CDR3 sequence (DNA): TGTGCCAGCAGCTTAGTCCCTATTCGGACAGGGACCTACGAGCAGTACGTC.

This chain's CDR3 is CASSRDYGGTYNEQFF. The CDR3 coding sequence is TGTGCCAGCTCCCGTGACTACGGGGGTACCTACAATGAGCAGTTCTTC. The chain carries TRBV18 and TRBJ2-1; TRBD2 might be the D (6 bases). CDR1 KGHSH and CDR2 LQKENI come from the germline V gene. The V gene lost 6 bases and the J gene lost 2 bases, with 17 bases spanning the gap. The CDR3 consists of 16 residues. The full variable domain, rest sourced from reference TRBV18 and TRBJ2-1, is NAGVMQNPRHLVRRRGQEARLRCSPMKGHSHVYWYRQLPEEGLKFMVYLQKENIIDESGMPKERFSAEFPKEGPSILRIQQVVRGDSAAYFCASSRDYGGTYNEQFFGPGTRLTVL.

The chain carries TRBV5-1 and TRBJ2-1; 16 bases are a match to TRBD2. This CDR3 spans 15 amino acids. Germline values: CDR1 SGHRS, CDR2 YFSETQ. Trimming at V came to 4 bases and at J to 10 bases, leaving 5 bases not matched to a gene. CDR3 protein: CASSAGLAGGPEQFF. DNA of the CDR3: TGCGCCAGCAGCGCGGGACTAGCGGGGGGGCCGGAGCAGTTCTTC.

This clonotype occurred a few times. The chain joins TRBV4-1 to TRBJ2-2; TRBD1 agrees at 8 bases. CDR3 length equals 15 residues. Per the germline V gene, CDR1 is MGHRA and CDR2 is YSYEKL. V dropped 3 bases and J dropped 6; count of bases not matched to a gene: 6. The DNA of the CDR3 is TGCGCCAGCAGCCAGAACGGACAGGGACCCGGGGAGCTGTTTTTT. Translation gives CASSQNGQGPGELFF.

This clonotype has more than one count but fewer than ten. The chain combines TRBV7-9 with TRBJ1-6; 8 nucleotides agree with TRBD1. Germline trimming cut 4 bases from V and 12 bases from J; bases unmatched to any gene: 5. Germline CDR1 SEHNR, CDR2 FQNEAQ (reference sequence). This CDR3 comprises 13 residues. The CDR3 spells CASSSWTGRPLHF. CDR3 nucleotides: TGTGCCAGCAGCTCCTGGACAGGGCGACCCCTCCACTTT.

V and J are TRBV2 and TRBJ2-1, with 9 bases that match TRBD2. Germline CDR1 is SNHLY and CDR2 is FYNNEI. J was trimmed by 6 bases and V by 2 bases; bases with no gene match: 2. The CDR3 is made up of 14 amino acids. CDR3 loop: CASSETRGGNEQFF. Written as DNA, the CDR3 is TGTGCCAGCAGTGAAACGCGGGGGGGCAATGAGCAGTTCTTC.

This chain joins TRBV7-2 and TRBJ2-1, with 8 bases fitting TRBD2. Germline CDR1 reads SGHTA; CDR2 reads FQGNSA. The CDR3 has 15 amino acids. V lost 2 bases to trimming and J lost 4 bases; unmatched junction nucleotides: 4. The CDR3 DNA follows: TGTGCCAGCAGCTTAATACGGGGGGGATACAATGAGCAGTTCTTC. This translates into CASSLIRGGYNEQFF.

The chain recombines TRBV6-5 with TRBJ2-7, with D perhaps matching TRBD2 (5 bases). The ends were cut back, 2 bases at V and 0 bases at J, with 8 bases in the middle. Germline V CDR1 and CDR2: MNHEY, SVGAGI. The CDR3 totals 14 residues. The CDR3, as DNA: TGTGCCAGCAGTTACGTGGGGAGCTCCTACGAGCAGTACGTC. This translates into CASSYVGSSYEQYV.

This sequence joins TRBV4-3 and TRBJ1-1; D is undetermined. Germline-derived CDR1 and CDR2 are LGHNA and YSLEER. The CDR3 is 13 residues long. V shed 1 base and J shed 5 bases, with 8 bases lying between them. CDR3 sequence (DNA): TGCGCCAGCAGCCAAGGTATGGGGACTGAAGCTTTCTTT. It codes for CASSQGMGTEAFF.

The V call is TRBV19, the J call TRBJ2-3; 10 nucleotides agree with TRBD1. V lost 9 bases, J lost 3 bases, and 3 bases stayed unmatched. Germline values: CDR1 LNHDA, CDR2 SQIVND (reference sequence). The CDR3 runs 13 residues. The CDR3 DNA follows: TGTGCCAGCCAGGGACAGGGGACAGATACGCAGTATTTT. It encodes CASQGQGTDTQYF.

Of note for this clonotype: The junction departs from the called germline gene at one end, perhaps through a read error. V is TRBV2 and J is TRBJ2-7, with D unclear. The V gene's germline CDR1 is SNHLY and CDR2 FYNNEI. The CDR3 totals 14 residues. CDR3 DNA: TGTGACAGCAGTGTGATCGGACGGAACTACGAGCAGTACTTC. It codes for CDSSVIGRNYEQYF.

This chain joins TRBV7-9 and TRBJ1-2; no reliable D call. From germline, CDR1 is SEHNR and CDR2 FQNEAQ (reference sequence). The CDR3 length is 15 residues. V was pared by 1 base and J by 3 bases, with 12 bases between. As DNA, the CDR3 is TGTGCCAGCAGCTTAGGATCAGGAGACCACTATGGCTACACCTTC. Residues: CASSLGSGDHYGYTF.

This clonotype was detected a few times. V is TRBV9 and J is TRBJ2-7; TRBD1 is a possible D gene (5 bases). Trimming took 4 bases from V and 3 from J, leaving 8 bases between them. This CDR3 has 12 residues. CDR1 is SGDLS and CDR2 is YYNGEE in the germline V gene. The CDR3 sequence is CASSSTDYEQYF. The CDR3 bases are TGTGCCAGCAGCTCGACAGACTACGAGCAGTACTTC.

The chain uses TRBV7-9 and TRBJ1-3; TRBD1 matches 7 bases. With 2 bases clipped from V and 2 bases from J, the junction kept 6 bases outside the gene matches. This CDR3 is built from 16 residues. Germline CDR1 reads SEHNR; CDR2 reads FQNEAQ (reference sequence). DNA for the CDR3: TGTGCCAGCAGCTTATTAAGAGGGGGCCCTGGAAACACCATATATTTT. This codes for CASSLLRGGPGNTIYF.

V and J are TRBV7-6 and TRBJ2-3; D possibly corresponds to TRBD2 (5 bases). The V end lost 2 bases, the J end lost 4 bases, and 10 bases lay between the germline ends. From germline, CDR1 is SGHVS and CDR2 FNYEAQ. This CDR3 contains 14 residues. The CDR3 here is CASSLLSGSDTQYF. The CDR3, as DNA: TGTGCCAGCAGCTTATTATCGGGGTCAGATACGCAGTATTTT. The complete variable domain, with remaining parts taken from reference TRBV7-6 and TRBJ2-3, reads GAGVSQSPRYKVTKRGQDVALRCDPISGHVSLYWYRQALGQGPEFLTYFNYEAQQDKSGLPNDRFSAERPEGSISTLTIQRTEQRDSAMYRCASSLLSGSDTQYFGPGTRLTVL.

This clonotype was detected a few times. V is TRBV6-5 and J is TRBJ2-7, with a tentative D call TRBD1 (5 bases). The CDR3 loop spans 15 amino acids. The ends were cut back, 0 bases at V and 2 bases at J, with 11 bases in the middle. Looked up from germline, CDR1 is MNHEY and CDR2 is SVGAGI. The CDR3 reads CASSYSKGSPYEQYF. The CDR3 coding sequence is TGTGCCAGCAGTTACTCGAAGGGGTCTCCCTACGAGCAGTACTTC.

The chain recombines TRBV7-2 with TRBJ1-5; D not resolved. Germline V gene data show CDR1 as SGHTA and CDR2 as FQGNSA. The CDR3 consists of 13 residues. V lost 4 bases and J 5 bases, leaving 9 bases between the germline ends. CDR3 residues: CASSWEIHQPQHF. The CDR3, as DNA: TGTGCCAGCAGCTGGGAAATCCATCAGCCCCAGCATTTT.

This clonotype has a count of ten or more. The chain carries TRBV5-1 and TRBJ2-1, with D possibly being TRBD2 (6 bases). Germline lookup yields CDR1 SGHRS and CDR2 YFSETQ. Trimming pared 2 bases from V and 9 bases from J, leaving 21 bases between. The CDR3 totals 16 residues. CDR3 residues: CASSFSSTPVGGEQFF. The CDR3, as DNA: TGCGCCAGCAGCTTCTCCTCTACCCCGGTCGGGGGTGAGCAGTTCTTC.

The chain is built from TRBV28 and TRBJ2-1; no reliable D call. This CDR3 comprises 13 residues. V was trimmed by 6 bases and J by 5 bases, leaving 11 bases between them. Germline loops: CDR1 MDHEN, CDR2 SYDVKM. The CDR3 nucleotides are TGTGCCAGCAGCCTCCTACAGAACAATGAGCAGTTCTTC. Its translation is CASSLLQNNEQFF.

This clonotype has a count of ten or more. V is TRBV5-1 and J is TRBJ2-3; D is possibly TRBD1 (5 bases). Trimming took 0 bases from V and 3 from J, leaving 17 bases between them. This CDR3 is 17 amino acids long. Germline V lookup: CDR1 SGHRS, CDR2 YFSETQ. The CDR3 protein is CASSLATASRTTDTQYF. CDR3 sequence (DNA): TGCGCCAGCAGCTTGGCGACGGCCAGCCGGACAACAGATACGCAGTATTTT.